A single sample gave rise to the 15 T cell receptor beta chains below, sequenced in a study of shared clonotypes between healthy human individuals. Using immunoSEQ multiplex PCR, the repertoire was profiled, and TCRdb retains in-frame clones only, with some absent. The sample yields 2 million to 3 million clones, under 95% seen once. Sequencing was carried out using naive CD4+ T cells from PBMCs. Subset indicated: CD45RA+ positively selected. The receptors stem from a man aged 18 to 29 in good health. Some clones in this sample may be carry-over from other donors' samples.

The chain links TRBV7-2 to TRBJ2-6, with D unclear. From germline, CDR1 is SGHTA and CDR2 FQGNSA. Deletions cut 1 base from V and 8 bases from J, with 9 bases between. The CDR3 consists of 14 residues. The CDR3 reads CASSLVLPPNVLTF. In DNA, the CDR3 is TGTGCCAGCAGCTTAGTTCTGCCTCCCAACGTCCTGACTTTC.

The rearrangement joins TRBV18 to TRBJ1-6; possibly TRBD1 for D (5 bases). Germline V gives CDR1 KGHSH, CDR2 LQKENI. Trimming left V 4 bases short and J 0 bases short, with 7 bases between. The CDR3 extends over 15 amino acids. CDR3 coding DNA: TGTGCCAGCTCACGGGACCGCTCCTATAATTCACCCCTCCACTTT. Translating gives CASSRDRSYNSPLHF.

The genes are TRBV6-6 and TRBJ1-2, with TRBD1 identical over 9 bases. CDR3 length equals 15 residues. Germline V lookup: CDR1 MNHNY, CDR2 SVGAGI (reference sequence). The trim removed 6 bases at V and 6 bases at J, leaving 11 bases unmatched. DNA of the CDR3: TGTGCCAGCAGATTGAAGGGACAGGGTATTAATGGCTACACCTTC. This encodes CASRLKGQGINGYTF.

The V and J genes are TRBV15 and TRBJ1-4; D might be TRBD1 (5 bases). Germline CDR1 reads LNHNV; CDR2 reads YYDKDF (reference sequence). This CDR3 is 14 amino acids long. Trimming pared 0 bases from V and 8 bases from J, leaving 10 bases between. CDR3 amino acids: CATSRDRAWEKLFF. The CDR3 coding sequence is TGTGCCACCAGCAGAGACAGGGCTTGGGAAAAACTGTTTTTT.

This chain joins TRBV4-1 and TRBJ1-5; TRBD1 might be the D (5 bases). CDR3 length: 15 amino acids. The germline CDR1 and CDR2 sequences are MGHRA and YSYEKL. Between the trimmed V and J ends, which lost 5 bases and 2 bases, there was a span of 13 bases. The CDR3 loop is CASSFGGLGNQPQHF. CDR3 in DNA: TGCGCCAGCAGCTTCGGGGGATTAGGCAATCAGCCCCAGCATTTT.

The chain joins TRBV6-5 to TRBJ1-6; the D gene is possibly TRBD1 (5 bases). V was cut by 8 bases and J by 8 bases, with 10 bases left in between. CDR1 MNHEY and CDR2 SVGAGI come from the germline V gene. The CDR3 extends over 12 amino acids. CDR3 sequence: CASAGGHSPLHF. The CDR3 bases are TGTGCCAGCGCCGGGGGACATTCACCCCTCCACTTT.

V gene TRBV9 combines with J gene TRBJ2-2; 9 bases line up with TRBD2. Losses at the gene ends were 0 bases for V and 8 bases for J; bases not matched to a gene: 5. This CDR3 spans 15 amino acids. CDR1 is SGDLS, CDR2 YYNGEE, per germline. CDR3 amino acids: CASSVVASGKGELFF. CDR3 nucleotides: TGTGCCAGCAGCGTAGTGGCTAGCGGGAAGGGGGAGCTGTTTTTT.

This chain connects TRBV6-6 to TRBJ1-1, with D possibly being TRBD1 (6 bases). This CDR3 spans 12 amino acids. CDR1 and CDR2 from the germline V gene are MNHNY and SVGAGI (reference sequence). The germline V and J ends were trimmed by 5 bases and 12 bases, with 16 bases remaining between them. CDR3 loop: CASSTTQGKTFF. CDR3 bases: TGTGCCAGCAGTACAACACAGGGTAAAACTTTCTTT.

Regarding this clone: Compared with germline, one end of the junction differs, possibly owing to a read error. This chain connects TRBV12-5 to TRBJ2-7; maybe TRBD2 (5 bases). There are 19 residues in the CDR3. Germline-derived CDR1 and CDR2 are LGHNT and FRNRAP. CDR3 in amino acids: CARGLVGIAGRQSSYEQYF. DNA of the CDR3: TGCGCTAGAGGTTTGGTAGGGATTGCGGGCCGTCAAAGCTCCTACGAGCAGTACTTC.

The chain links TRBV6-1 to TRBJ1-5, with TRBD1 matching 9 bases. There are 14 residues in the CDR3. V was pared by 8 bases and J by 8 bases, with 10 bases of the junction left unmatched. CDR1 and CDR2 (germline): MNHNS, SASEGT. CDR3 sequence (DNA): TGTGCCAGCTCGGGGGGACAGGGTCAGAAGCCCCAGCATTTT. Translation: CASSGGQGQKPQHF.

A single count supports this clone. The chain recombines TRBV28 with TRBJ2-7; D tentatively reads TRBD1 or TRBD2 (5 bases each). CDR1 MDHEN and CDR2 SYDVKM come from the germline V gene. Trimming stripped 5 bases from V and 3 bases from J, with 14 bases between. The CDR3 has 14 amino acids. CDR3 coding DNA: TGTGCCAGCAGTCCGGGGACCCCGCGCTACGAGCAGTACTTC. This codes for CASSPGTPRYEQYF.

The chain uses TRBV6-6 and TRBJ2-1, with 12 bases matching TRBD2. The CDR3 length is 15 residues. Germline V lookup: CDR1 MNHNY, CDR2 SVGAGI (reference sequence). Germline trimming cut 6 bases from V and 6 bases from J; bases unmatched to any gene: 6. In DNA, the CDR3 is TGTGCCAGCAGCGCTGGACTAGCGGGACTCAATGAGCAGTTCTTC. This gives the protein CASSAGLAGLNEQFF.

The chain is built from TRBV28 and TRBJ1-3; D is unresolved. CDR1 MDHEN and CDR2 SYDVKM come from the germline V gene. Deletions cut 6 bases from V and 1 base from J, with 13 bases between. The CDR3 runs 15 residues. As DNA, the CDR3 is TGTGCCAGCAGCAAACTGGGTACGTCTGGAAACACCATATATTTT. Amino acid sequence: CASSKLGTSGNTIYF.

Only a few counts were recorded for this clone. The chain combines TRBV10-1 with TRBJ2-1, with 7 bases identical to TRBD2. This CDR3 region has 13 residues. The V and J ends lost 6 bases and 9 bases, in that order; junction bases with no gene match: 8. Germline V lookup: CDR1 WNHNN, CDR2 SYGVQD (reference sequence). CDR3 nucleotides: TGCGCCAGCAGCAAGCAGAGGGAGGGTGAGCAGTTCTTC. It is translated as CASSKQREGEQFF.

A word on this clone: Other DNA sequences within the sample encode an identical CDR3. V usage is TRBV5-1 and J usage is TRBJ2-3, with 16 bases fitting TRBD2. The V segment lost 4 bases and the J segment 4 bases; nucleotides outside the gene matches: 3. The CDR3 totals 16 residues. The V gene's germline CDR1 is SGHRS and CDR2 YFSETQ. DNA of the CDR3: TGCGCCAGCAGCCCGGGACTAGCGGGAGGGGCAGATACGCAGTATTTT. Its protein is CASSPGLAGGADTQYF.